Below are 14 T cell receptor beta chains sequenced from a single sample in a study of shared T cell receptors in the human thymus. The protocol was immunoSEQ multiplex PCR, while the TCRdb copy is restricted to in-frame clones and leaves out a portion. The table includes some 640,000 clones, 70% to 90% detected once. The sample was also reused in another study, on human thymus T cells.

The material sequenced was thymocytes. The receptors come from a boy in the first two years of life with a congenital heart defect.

V is TRBV19 and J is TRBJ1-5, with TRBD1 as a possible D gene (5 bases). The V gene's germline CDR1 is LNHDA and CDR2 SQIVND (reference sequence). The CDR3 runs to 14 residues. Trimming removed 3 bases from V and 7 bases from J, with 13 bases in between. This CDR3 reads CASSMEGLGQPQHF. Here the CDR3 DNA reads TGTGCCAGTAGTATGGAGGGGTTAGGCCAGCCCCAGCATTTT.

Turning to this clone: Additional DNA sequences in this sample encode the identical CDR3. The chain employs TRBV20-1 and TRBJ2-1; D may be TRBD2 (5 bases). Germline V gene sequence: CDR1 DFQATT, CDR2 SNEGSKA (reference sequence). With 5 bases removed from V and 10 bases from J, the gap between germline ends came to 9 bases. The CDR3 has 10 amino acids. CDR3 amino acids: CSAQTGEQFF. As DNA, the CDR3 is TGCAGTGCTCAGACGGGGGAGCAGTTCTTC.

The V and J genes are TRBV15 and TRBJ2-7; D gene unclear. CDR3 length equals 15 residues. Trimming took 1 base from V and 2 from J, leaving 12 bases between them. Germline CDR1 reads LNHNV; CDR2 reads YYDKDF (reference sequence). CDR3 sequence: CATSRVYGGTYEQYF. The CDR3 nucleotides are TGTGCCACCAGCAGAGTCTACGGCGGAACCTACGAGCAGTACTTC.

The genes are TRBV28 and TRBJ2-7; tentative D call: TRBD2 (5 bases). Trimming took off 8 bases at V and 3 bases at J, with 14 bases between the two ends. Germline V CDR1 and CDR2: MDHEN, SYDVKM. CDR3 length: 13 amino acids. The CDR3 sequence: CASSNTEVYEQYF. The CDR3 DNA reads as TGTGCCAGCTCCAACACGGAGGTCTACGAGCAGTACTTC.

The rearrangement uses TRBV5-5 and TRBJ1-5; D might be TRBD1 (6 bases). V was pared by 0 bases and J by 3 bases, with 10 bases between. The CDR3 is made up of 15 amino acids. Germline lookup yields CDR1 SGHKS and CDR2 YYEKEE (reference sequence). The DNA for the CDR3 is TGTGCCAGCAGCTTGGCCGCAGGGGACAATCAGCCCCAGCATTTT. Translating gives CASSLAAGDNQPQHF. The whole variable domain, filled in from reference TRBV5-5 and TRBJ1-5, reads DAGVTQSPTHLIKTRGQQVTLRCSPISGHKSVSWYQQVLGQGPQFIFQYYEKEERGRGNFPDRFSARQFPNYSSELNVNALLLGDSALYLCASSLAAGDNQPQHFGDGTRLSIL.

The chain employs TRBV28 and TRBJ2-2; 8 bases are a match to TRBD1. V lost 6 bases and J lost 3; bases outside the gene matches: 0. The CDR3 covers 13 residues. The germline V gene encodes CDR1 MDHEN and CDR2 SYDVKM. CDR3 coding DNA: TGTGCCAGCAGGACAGGGGACACCGGGGAGCTGTTTTTT. Translated, it gives CASRTGDTGELFF.

The CDR3 DNA sequence: TGTGCCAGCTACCTTCAGGGAAACTATGGCTACACCTTC. It codes for CASYLQGNYGYTF. The genes are TRBV7-9 and TRBJ1-2, with D tentatively TRBD1 (5 bases). The CDR3 loop spans 13 amino acids. The germline gives CDR1 SEHNR, CDR2 FQNEAQ (reference sequence). The germline V and J ends were trimmed by 8 bases and 2 bases, with 12 bases remaining between them. Using reference TRBV7-9 and TRBJ1-2 for the parts outside the CDR3, the full variable domain is DTGVSQNPRHKITKRGQNVTFRCDPISEHNRLYWYRQTLGQGPEFLTYFQNEAQLEKSRLLSDRFSAERPKGSFSTLEIQRTEQGDSAMYLCASYLQGNYGYTFGSGTRLTVV.

The V and J genes are TRBV5-1 and TRBJ1-1; 7 nucleotides match TRBD1. V was pared by 4 bases and J by 3 bases, with 3 bases of the junction left unmatched. Germline values: CDR1 SGHRS, CDR2 YFSETQ. The CDR3 has 13 residues. The CDR3 here is CASSTGEDTEAFF. For the CDR3, the DNA is TGCGCCAGCAGCACAGGGGAGGACACTGAAGCTTTCTTT.

J is TRBJ2-7 and V is TRBV19, with 10 bases aligning to TRBD1. Germline values: CDR1 LNHDA, CDR2 SQIVND (reference sequence). V was clipped by 1 base and J by 3 bases; unmatched bases: 3. The CDR3 sequence is 15 residues long. CDR3 region: CASSIVRDRGYEQYF. Here the CDR3 DNA reads TGTGCCAGTAGTATAGTTCGGGACAGGGGCTACGAGCAGTACTTC. The variable domain in full, with the rest retrieved from reference TRBV19 and TRBJ2-7, is DGGITQSPKYLFRKEGQNVTLSCEQNLNHDAMYWYRQDPGQGLRLIYYSQIVNDFQKGDIAEGYSVSREKKESFPLTVTSAQKNPTAFYLCASSIVRDRGYEQYFGPGTRLTVT.

The J gene is TRBJ2-5, the V gene TRBV4-2, with 8 nucleotides matching TRBD2. Losses at the gene ends were 0 bases for V and 1 base for J; bases not matched to a gene: 7. Germline CDR1 is LGHNA and CDR2 is YNFKEQ. The CDR3 loop spans 17 amino acids. In DNA, the CDR3 is TGTGCCAGCAGCCAAGAGGGAGCGGGGGCCTTCCAAGAGACCCAGTACTTC. It codes for CASSQEGAGAFQETQYF.

The chain recombines TRBV11-2 with TRBJ2-3; TRBD2 might be the D (5 bases). The ends were cut back, 2 bases at V and 4 bases at J, with 13 bases in the middle. Germline V gene data show CDR1 as SGHAT and CDR2 as FQNNGV. The CDR3 sequence is 15 residues long. The CDR3 DNA reads as TGTGCCAGCAGCTTAAACCCCACTAGAGCAGATACGCAGTATTTT. Translating it yields CASSLNPTRADTQYF.

The chain uses TRBV14 and TRBJ2-5; D might be TRBD1 (6 bases). Trimming removed 6 bases at V and 2 bases at J, with 10 bases between. The length of the CDR3 is 13 residues. From germline, CDR1 is SGHDN and CDR2 FVKESK. The CDR3 bases are TGTGCCAGCAGACCCGGACAGCAAGAGACCCAGTACTTC. This translates into CASRPGQQETQYF.

The CDR3: CASSPDRGEPGNQPQHF. The CDR3 DNA follows: TGTGCCAGCTCACCAGATCGGGGGGAACCTGGCAATCAGCCCCAGCATTTT. V and J are TRBV18 and TRBJ1-5; a possible D gene is TRBD1 (5 bases). This CDR3 is built from 17 residues. Germline CDR1 KGHSH, CDR2 LQKENI. The V end lost 2 bases, the J end lost 2 bases, and 16 bases lay between the germline ends.

A word on this clone: Other DNA sequences within the sample encode an identical CDR3. The chain links TRBV18 to TRBJ1-5; D is possibly TRBD1 (5 bases). Germline values: CDR1 KGHSH, CDR2 LQKENI. Deletions cut 2 bases from V and 7 bases from J, with 9 bases between. The CDR3 runs 13 residues. The CDR3 nucleotides are TGTGCCAGCTCACCAACAGGTGGGCAGCCCCAGCATTTT. It encodes CASSPTGGQPQHF.